A selection of T cell receptor beta chains follows, all from one sample in a study of radiotherapy plus CTLA-4 blockade in lung cancer. The data were produced by immunoSEQ multiplex PCR, yet TCRdb's version contains in-frame clones alone and is incomplete. The data show around 91,000 clones, with almost 90% seen just once and about 5.3% held by the top ten. The sample consisted of peripheral blood, taken from a patient treated with radiotherapy plus ipilimumab. These receptors were taken from a human donor with non-small cell lung cancer that progressed on radiotherapy plus ipilimumab. Both conserved end residues are part of each CDR3.

TRBV6-1	TRBJ2-3	CASSEPVGATQYF
TRBV11-3	TRBJ2-3	CASSSRLAGITDTQYF
TRBV7-9	TRBJ2-7	CASSLASSFWEQYF
TRBV27	TRBJ1-4	CASSLSGANEKLFF
TRBV7-9	TRBJ1-4	CASSPGLTVEKLFF
TRBV6-1	TRBJ2-5	CASSEQGTGGETQYF
TRBV4-1	TRBJ2-1	CASSLRTGDEQFF
TRBV5-4	TRBJ1-1	CASSSRGTVRAFF
TRBV10-1	TRBJ2-5	CARRTGYAETQYF
TRBV19	TRBJ2-2	CASSKGGTGELFF
TRBV10-1	TRBJ1-5	CATSTGRDQPQHF
TRBV2	TRBJ2-5	CASSEDWGKKETQYF
TRBV11-3	TRBJ2-7	CASSLETYEQYF
TRBV12-5	TRBJ2-5	CASGLGQSLLETQYF
TRBV4-1	TRBJ1-3	CASSQIGNRDRDYLSSGNTIYF
TRBV6-5	TRBJ2-4	CASSAGAVNIQYF
TRBV19	TRBJ1-5	CASNRGWRDQPQHF